The 23 T cell receptor beta chains given below trace back to one sample, sequenced in a study of blood T cell repertoires in COVID-19. The table came from immunoSEQ multiplex PCR; TCRdb's copy has only in-frame clones and leaves some out. This sample has some 140,000 clones, with approximately 85% found just once. Sequencing input: peripheral blood. The receptors were sampled from a man aged 55 to 70 with COVID-19, enrolled during active disease.

V and J are TRBV11-3 and TRBJ2-1, with D possibly being TRBD2 (5 bases). The V end lost 4 bases, the J end lost 14 bases, and 12 bases lay between the germline ends. CDR3 length: 11 residues. Looked up from germline, CDR1 is SGHNT and CDR2 is YENEEA. The CDR3 protein is CASSSGGQEFF. CDR3 sequence (DNA): TGTGCCAGCAGCTCCGGCGGGCAGGAGTTCTTC.

This chain uses TRBV4-2 with TRBJ1-4; TRBD1 aligns across 8 bases. CDR1 LGHNA and CDR2 YNFKEQ come from the germline V gene. V shed 0 bases, J shed 0 bases, and the junction held 3 bases outside the gene matches. This CDR3 comprises 17 residues. In DNA form, the CDR3 reads TGTGCCAGCAGCCAAGATGGGACAGGTGCAACTAATGAAAAACTGTTTTTT. Encoded protein: CASSQDGTGATNEKLFF.

The CDR3 sequence is CASSGGQSSYNEQFF. Here the CDR3 DNA reads TGTGCCAGCAGTGGGGGACAGAGCTCCTACAATGAGCAGTTCTTC. The chain joins TRBV25-1 to TRBJ2-1, with 7 bases fitting TRBD1. Germline CDR1 is MGHDK and CDR2 is SYGVNS. Unmatched junction bases numbered 3, after V lost 4 bases and J lost 0 bases. CDR3 length equals 15 residues.

The rearrangement uses TRBV12-5 and TRBJ1-3; TRBD1 matches 7 bases. V shed 6 bases, J shed 0 bases, and the junction held 5 bases outside the gene matches. CDR3 length: 15 residues. CDR1 is LGHNT, CDR2 FRNRAP, per germline. CDR3 in DNA: TGTGCTAGTGGCCTTCAGGGGGGCTCTGGAAACACCATATATTTT. Translating gives CASGLQGGSGNTIYF. Full variable domain (remainder filled in from reference TRBV12-5 and TRBJ1-3): DARVTQTPRHKVTEMGQEVTMRCQPILGHNTVFWYRQTMMQGLELLAYFRNRAPLDDSGMPKDRFSAEMPDATLATLKIQPSEPRDSAVYFCASGLQGGSGNTIYFGEGSWLTVV.

The rearrangement uses TRBV7-2 and TRBJ2-7; D not certain. This CDR3 region has 12 residues. The ends were cut back, 6 bases at V and 3 bases at J, with 9 bases in the middle. The germline V gene encodes CDR1 SGHTA and CDR2 FQGNSA. The CDR3 here is CASSPPFYEQYF. DNA for the CDR3: TGTGCCAGCAGTCCCCCGTTCTACGAGCAGTACTTC.

V gene TRBV2 combines with J gene TRBJ2-1, with TRBD1 identical over 7 bases. V trimming: 5 bases; J trimming: 3 bases; junction bases outside the gene matches: 1. CDR3 length: 13 amino acids. The germline V gene encodes CDR1 SNHLY and CDR2 FYNNEI. The chain's CDR3 is CASSRQGYNEQFF. Here the CDR3 DNA reads TGTGCCAGCAGTCGACAGGGCTACAATGAGCAGTTCTTC.

V gene TRBV7-2 combines with J gene TRBJ1-2, with D uncertain. V lost 3 bases and J lost 1, with 6 bases in between. CDR3 size: 13 residues. The germline gives CDR1 SGHTA, CDR2 FQGNSA. CDR3 DNA: TGTGCCAGCAGCTTGTCGTATAACTATGGCTACACCTTC. Protein: CASSLSYNYGYTF.

This clone was picked up a small number of times. This chain joins TRBV6-6 and TRBJ1-1; D may be TRBD1 (5 bases). V was trimmed by 7 bases and J by 6 bases, leaving 18 bases between them. CDR3 length: 14 amino acids. In germline, CDR1 is MNHNY, CDR2 SVGAGI (reference sequence). In DNA, the CDR3 is TGTGCCAGCACCCCTGCGGGGGGACGGCCTGAAGCTTTCTTT. It is translated as CASTPAGGRPEAFF.

The chain couples TRBV18 to TRBJ1-6; D is possibly TRBD1 (5 bases). V was shortened by 6 bases and J by 4 bases, with 10 bases between the two germline ends. CDR1 KGHSH and CDR2 LQKENI come from the germline V gene. CDR3 size: 14 residues. CDR3 protein: CASSQGFYNSPLHF. CDR3 bases: TGTGCCAGCTCGCAGGGATTTTATAATTCACCCCTCCACTTT. Full variable domain (rest looked up from reference TRBV18 and TRBJ1-6): NAGVMQNPRHLVRRRGQEARLRCSPMKGHSHVYWYRQLPEEGLKFMVYLQKENIIDESGMPKERFSAEFPKEGPSILRIQQVVRGDSAAYFCASSQGFYNSPLHFGNGTRLTVT.

The chain has TRBV28 and TRBJ1-5; no definite D call. This CDR3 is 13 amino acids long. Germline values: CDR1 MDHEN, CDR2 SYDVKM. V was cut by 6 bases and J by 3 bases, with 9 bases left in between. CDR3 bases: TGTGCCAGCAGCCGACAACTCAATCAGCCCCAGCATTTT. This sequence encodes CASSRQLNQPQHF.

This chain joins TRBV28 and TRBJ1-4; the D gene is possibly TRBD1 (5 bases). The CDR3 has 13 amino acids. Germline CDR1 is MDHEN and CDR2 is SYDVKM. Trimming removed 7 bases at V and 3 bases at J, with 9 bases between. The CDR3 here is CASIGVPNEKLFF. CDR3 DNA: TGTGCCAGCATAGGGGTACCTAATGAAAAACTGTTTTTT.

The gene calls are TRBV5-1 and TRBJ2-3, with 9 bases matching TRBD2. Germline V gene data show CDR1 as SGHRS and CDR2 as YFSETQ. V dropped 6 bases and J dropped 4; count of bases not matched to a gene: 9. The CDR3 covers 15 residues. The CDR3 loop is CASTERGASPDTQYF. DNA for the CDR3: TGCGCCAGCACCGAGCGGGGGGCCTCCCCAGATACGCAGTATTTT.

The rearrangement joins TRBV5-4 to TRBJ1-1, with D hard to call. Trimming took 4 bases from V and 5 from J, leaving 21 bases between them. The germline V gene encodes CDR1 SGHNT and CDR2 YYREEE (reference sequence). The CDR3 is 16 residues long. CDR3 protein: CASSPREQASGTEAFF. DNA for the CDR3: TGTGCCAGCAGCCCAAGGGAGCAGGCGTCGGGAACTGAAGCTTTCTTT. Full variable domain (remainder filled in from reference TRBV5-4 and TRBJ1-1): ETGVTQSPTHLIKTRGQQVTLRCSSQSGHNTVSWYQQALGQGPQFIFQYYREEENGRGNFPPRFSGLQFPNYSSELNVNALELDDSALYLCASSPREQASGTEAFFGQGTRLTVV.

The CDR3 region is CATDLKDRGDGMNTEAFF. The CDR3 DNA sequence: TGTGCCACCGACCTAAAAGACAGGGGTGATGGAATGAACACTGAAGCTTTCTTT. This rearrangement joins TRBV24-1 to TRBJ1-1, with TRBD1 matching over 8 bases. This CDR3 comprises 18 residues. Trimming cost V 9 bases and J 0 bases; bases outside gene matches: 17. CDR1 is KGHDR and CDR2 is SFDVKD in the germline V gene.

CDR3 nucleotides: TGTGCCACCAGTGATCGGCAGGGTCGTCTCGACAATGAGCAGTTCTTC. Protein sequence: CATSDRQGRLDNEQFF. The chain couples TRBV24-1 to TRBJ2-1, with a tentative D call TRBD1 (5 bases). This CDR3 contains 16 residues. Trimming took 3 bases from V and 5 from J, leaving 16 bases between them. CDR1 is KGHDR, CDR2 SFDVKD, per germline.

The chain joins TRBV10-3 to TRBJ1-1; D possibly corresponds to TRBD1 (5 bases). V was clipped by 4 bases and J by 5 bases, with 17 bases between them. Germline CDR1 is ENHRY and CDR2 is SYGVKD. This CDR3 has 15 amino acids. The CDR3 spells CAISAGGTRGTEAFF. In DNA, the CDR3 is TGTGCCATCAGTGCCGGGGGGACCCGAGGGACTGAAGCTTTCTTT.

The V and J genes are TRBV5-1 and TRBJ1-1; the D gene is possibly TRBD1 (6 bases). Germline CDR1 reads SGHRS; CDR2 reads YFSETQ. V was clipped by 3 bases and J by 0 bases, with 15 bases between them. The CDR3 is 16 amino acids. The CDR3 loop is CASSSAPGHLNTEAFF. The CDR3 coding sequence is TGCGCCAGCAGCTCCGCTCCGGGACACTTGAACACTGAAGCTTTCTTT.

The CDR3 nucleotides read TGTGCCAGCAGCTCCAGGACAGTCTCCTACGAGCAGTACTTC. Its protein product is CASSSRTVSYEQYF. The V call is TRBV7-2, the J call TRBJ2-7; maybe TRBD1 (6 bases). Trimming pared 4 bases from V and 0 bases from J, leaving 10 bases between. CDR3 size: 14 residues. Per germline, CDR1 SGHTA and CDR2 FQGNSA.

The chain joins TRBV2 to TRBJ2-1, with 9 nucleotides matching TRBD1. Trimming took 3 bases from V and 7 from J; bases not matched to a gene: 10. CDR1 SNHLY and CDR2 FYNNEI come from the germline V gene. The CDR3 runs to 16 residues. The CDR3 DNA reads as TGTGCCAGCAGTGATAGTCAGGGACAGGGAATTAATGAGCAGTTCTTC. Its translation is CASSDSQGQGINEQFF. The variable domain in full, completed from reference TRBV2 and TRBJ2-1, reads EPEVTQTPSHQVTQMGQEVILRCVPISNHLYFYWYRQILGQKVEFLVSFYNNEISEKSEIFDDQFSVERPDGSNFTLKIRSTKLEDSAMYFCASSDSQGQGINEQFFGPGTRLTVL.

This clone has just one count. The CDR3 is CASSNAGAGAYYGYTF. CDR3 coding DNA: TGTGCCAGCAGCAACGCTGGGGCTGGAGCCTACTATGGCTACACCTTC. V is TRBV27 and J is TRBJ1-2; D is perhaps TRBD1 (5 bases). This CDR3 contains 16 residues. V lost 6 bases and J lost 3, with 20 bases in between. Germline loops: CDR1 MNHEY, CDR2 SMNVEV (reference sequence).

The table lists this clone with a few counts. V usage is TRBV28 and J usage is TRBJ1-1; 11 positions agree with TRBD1. CDR3 length: 15 amino acids. V lost 4 bases and J lost 10; bases outside the gene matches: 11. CDR1 is MDHEN, CDR2 SYDVKM, per germline. The CDR3 reads CASSSGGTGGFRAFF. CDR3 nucleotide sequence: TGTGCCAGCAGTTCCGGGGGGACAGGGGGTTTTCGAGCTTTCTTT.

This clone was seen only a few times. The chain combines TRBV6-5 with TRBJ1-2; 7 nucleotides align to TRBD1. V lost 6 bases and J lost 8; bases outside the gene matches: 9. CDR3 length: 13 amino acids. Germline V gene sequence: CDR1 MNHEY, CDR2 SVGAGI. For the CDR3, the DNA is TGTGCCAGCAGCCAGGGGGAAGTTGGCGGCTACACCTTC. This sequence encodes CASSQGEVGGYTF.

The chain carries TRBV29-1 and TRBJ1-2; no reliable D call. Germline CDR1 is SQVTM and CDR2 is ANQGSEA. CDR3 length: 11 amino acids. Trimming left V 1 base short and J 8 bases short, with 8 bases between. The CDR3 sequence: CSVEGARGYTF. The CDR3 bases are TGCAGCGTTGAAGGGGCGCGAGGCTACACCTTC.